These 28 T cell receptor beta chains were all obtained from the same sample, sequenced in a study of cytomegalovirus exposure and HLA in healthy donors. PCR involved 60 Vbeta and 13 Jbeta primers. Some clones are missing from TCRdb's copy, which holds only in-frame ones; the method was immunoSEQ multiplex PCR. The sample carries roughly 100,000 clones, roughly 80% recorded once. The sequencing sample was made of PBMCs. The receptors derive from a man between 60 and 70 years old in good health and CMV-seronegative.

This chain uses TRBV5-1 with TRBJ2-2, with TRBD1 as a possible D gene (6 bases). Germline lookup yields CDR1 SGHRS and CDR2 YFSETQ. This CDR3 spans 17 amino acids. The germline V and J ends were trimmed by 4 bases and 2 bases, with 18 bases remaining between them. The CDR3 coding sequence is TGCGCCAGCAGCCATTCCCCACCGGGACACAACACCGGGGAGCTGTTTTTT. The encoded protein is CASSHSPPGHNTGELFF.

This rearrangement joins TRBV2 to TRBJ2-1; 11 bases are a match to TRBD2. CDR1 SNHLY and CDR2 FYNNEI come from the germline V gene. This CDR3 comprises 16 residues. Trimming at V came to 6 bases and at J to 5 bases, leaving 9 bases not matched to a gene. The CDR3 sequence is CASRRGLAGGHNEQFF. As DNA, the CDR3 is TGTGCCAGCAGGAGGGGATTAGCGGGGGGGCACAATGAGCAGTTCTTC.

CDR3 DNA: TGTGCCAGCTCGGTAGCCCTGGAAGATACGCAGTATTTT. Its translation is CASSVALEDTQYF. The chain links TRBV6-1 to TRBJ2-3; no definite D call. V was pared by 8 bases and J by 5 bases, with 14 bases between. There are 13 residues in the CDR3. CDR1 MNHNS and CDR2 SASEGT come from the germline V gene.

J is TRBJ1-4 and V is TRBV4-2; D gene ambiguous. The CDR3 contains 15 residues. V shed 4 bases and J shed 5 bases, with 14 bases lying between them. CDR1 is LGHNA and CDR2 is YNFKEQ in the germline V gene. CDR3 in DNA: TGTGCCAGCAGCCCCGAGCTAGTTATAAATGAAAAACTGTTTTTT. Protein product: CASSPELVINEKLFF.

The chain joins TRBV6-5 to TRBJ2-3, with 8 positions matching TRBD1. The CDR3 is made up of 14 amino acids. Losses at the gene ends were 5 bases for V and 1 base for J; bases not matched to a gene: 2. From germline, CDR1 is MNHEY and CDR2 SVGAGI. CDR3 amino acids: CASSQQGGTDTQYF. The CDR3 nucleotides read TGTGCCAGCAGTCAACAGGGGGGCACAGATACGCAGTATTTT.

The rearrangement joins TRBV6-6 to TRBJ1-5; 9 bases line up with TRBD1. Germline V CDR1 and CDR2: MNHNY, SVGAGI (reference sequence). CDR3 size: 16 residues. The V gene end was trimmed by 10 bases and the J gene end by 7 bases; junction bases not matched to a gene: 17. Here the CDR3 DNA reads TGTGCCACCAAACTGGGAACAGGGGGCGCGGAACAGCCCCAGCATTTT. Translated: CATKLGTGGAEQPQHF.

This clone was observed a single time. The chain joins TRBV19 to TRBJ1-1; D unclear. Germline CDR1 LNHDA, CDR2 SQIVND (reference sequence). V lost 2 bases to trimming and J lost 1 base, with 11 bases between them. This CDR3 region has 15 residues. CDR3 bases: TGTGCCAGTAGTATAAGTTGGCAGGCGAACACTGAAGCTTTCTTT. Protein product: CASSISWQANTEAFF.

This clone has only a few counts. The chain is built from TRBV5-4 and TRBJ2-7; 11 nucleotides line up with TRBD1. Trimming took 2 bases from V and 6 from J; bases not matched to a gene: 4. This CDR3 has 14 residues. CDR1 SGHNT and CDR2 YYREEE come from the germline V gene (reference sequence). CDR3 sequence: CASSFFGQGAEQYV. DNA of the CDR3: TGTGCCAGCAGCTTCTTTGGACAGGGGGCCGAGCAGTACGTC.

This clone was observed a handful of times. The V call is TRBV5-5, the J call TRBJ1-1; D gene uncertain. Germline values: CDR1 SGHKS, CDR2 YYEKEE (reference sequence). The CDR3 runs to 13 residues. V was shortened by 4 bases and J by 7 bases, with 14 bases between the two germline ends. The CDR3 sequence: CASSPPGGGEAFF. CDR3 sequence (DNA): TGTGCCAGCAGCCCCCCCGGTGGCGGTGAAGCTTTCTTT.

The rearrangement uses TRBV6-5 and TRBJ1-2; no firm D call. This CDR3 is 16 amino acids long. Trimming shortened V by 2 bases and J by 5 bases, and 18 bases separated the two germline ends. Looked up from germline, CDR1 is MNHEY and CDR2 is SVGAGI. The CDR3 DNA sequence: TGTGCCAGCAGTTACCTCTGGGCTATTTCCAATTATGGCTACACCTTC. Its translation is CASSYLWAISNYGYTF.

The J gene is TRBJ1-1, the V gene TRBV4-2, with D maybe TRBD1 (5 bases). CDR1 is LGHNA and CDR2 is YNFKEQ in the germline V gene. The CDR3 spans 15 residues. Trimming pared 0 bases from V and 4 bases from J, leaving 12 bases between. CDR3 coding DNA: TGTGCCAGCAGCCAAGACGGGGGATCGGGCACTGAAGCTTTCTTT. Amino acid sequence: CASSQDGGSGTEAFF.

V and J are TRBV4-2 and TRBJ2-5; possibly TRBD2 for D (6 bases). Looked up from germline, CDR1 is LGHNA and CDR2 is YNFKEQ. With 1 base removed from V and 0 bases from J, the gap between germline ends came to 15 bases. The CDR3 sequence is 17 residues long. CDR3 residues: CASSQGAGPGDQETQYF. The CDR3 bases are TGTGCCAGCAGCCAAGGGGCGGGGCCCGGGGACCAAGAGACCCAGTACTTC.

The V call is TRBV5-6, the J call TRBJ2-3, with TRBD2 as a possible D gene (7 bases). V lost 1 base to trimming and J lost 1 base, with 16 bases between them. The CDR3 runs to 17 residues. The germline CDR1 and CDR2 sequences are SGHDT and YYEEEE. CDR3 sequence (DNA): TGTGCCAGCAGCTTGTTAGGGGGGGGAGCGGGCACAGATACGCAGTATTTT. Translating it yields CASSLLGGGAGTDTQYF.

This clone was detected only once. This chain joins TRBV5-4 and TRBJ1-3; 9 bases are shared with TRBD1. The CDR3 sequence is 16 residues long. The V segment lost 4 bases and the J segment 1 base; nucleotides outside the gene matches: 6. The V gene's germline CDR1 is SGHNT and CDR2 YYREEE (reference sequence). DNA of the CDR3: TGTGCCAGCAGCGGGGCCGGGACAGGGTCTGGAAACACCATATATTTT. It is translated as CASSGAGTGSGNTIYF.

This chain uses TRBV4-3 with TRBJ1-2, with D possibly being TRBD1 (5 bases). V was trimmed by 6 bases and J by 5 bases, leaving 22 bases between them. This CDR3 is built from 16 residues. Germline assignment: CDR1 LGHNA and CDR2 YSLEER. The CDR3 sequence: CASSRTLTPEAYGYTF. The CDR3 bases are TGCGCCAGCAGTAGGACACTTACACCTGAAGCTTATGGCTACACCTTC.

The V and J genes are TRBV13 and TRBJ1-6; TRBD1 agrees at 7 bases. The junction had 3 bases not matched to a gene; V was cut back by 5 bases and J by 5 bases. Germline V gives CDR1 PRHDT, CDR2 FYEKMQ (reference sequence). CDR3 length equals 14 residues. DNA for the CDR3: TGTGCCAGCAGCAAGGGACAGAATAATTCACCCCTCCACTTT. Translated: CASSKGQNNSPLHF.

This clone occurred once. The chain combines TRBV7-9 with TRBJ1-4; D unclear. Germline CDR1 SEHNR, CDR2 FQNEAQ (reference sequence). CDR3 length: 14 amino acids. V lost 6 bases, J lost 0 bases, and 8 bases lay in between. CDR3 sequence: CASRTGPTNEKLFF. The CDR3 nucleotides read TGTGCCAGCAGGACGGGTCCAACTAATGAAAAACTGTTTTTT.

The chain has TRBV27 and TRBJ1-5, with a weak D call TRBD1 (6 bases). Trimming pared 2 bases from V and 4 bases from J, leaving 6 bases between. Germline V gene lookup returns CDR1 MNHEY and CDR2 SMNVEV (reference sequence). There are 13 residues in the CDR3. The CDR3: CASSLDRNQPQHF. CDR3 bases: TGTGCCAGCAGTTTAGACAGGAATCAGCCCCAGCATTTT.

The CDR3 nucleotides read TGCGCCAGCAGCTTGCAGGGGAGCCAGCCCCAGCATTTT. Its translation is CASSLQGSQPQHF. The chain uses TRBV5-1 and TRBJ1-5; TRBD1 might be the D (6 bases). The length of the CDR3 is 13 residues. Germline V lookup: CDR1 SGHRS, CDR2 YFSETQ. V lost 1 base and J lost 7, with 9 bases in between.

In this sample, this clone turned up a few times. The chain couples TRBV2 to TRBJ2-5, with 8 bases that match TRBD2. Germline V lookup: CDR1 SNHLY, CDR2 FYNNEI. V trimming: 2 bases; J trimming: 4 bases; junction bases outside the gene matches: 0. This CDR3 spans 13 amino acids. CDR3: CASSERGGETQYF. The DNA of the CDR3 is TGTGCCAGCAGTGAACGGGGGGGAGAGACCCAGTACTTC.

The chain is built from TRBV11-2 and TRBJ1-4; D unclear. This CDR3 region has 13 residues. The ends were cut back, 5 bases at V and 5 bases at J, with 9 bases in the middle. Germline CDR1 and CDR2: SGHAT and FQNNGV. DNA for the CDR3: TGTGCCAGCAGCATGGTCCTAAATGAAAAACTGTTTTTT. Protein sequence: CASSMVLNEKLFF.

The genes are TRBV5-1 and TRBJ2-3, with TRBD1 identical over 7 bases. The V gene end was trimmed by 3 bases and the J gene end by 4 bases; junction bases not matched to a gene: 11. Germline values: CDR1 SGHRS, CDR2 YFSETQ. This CDR3 is built from 16 residues. Here the CDR3 DNA reads TGCGCCAGCAGCTCCCGACAGGGCCAAGGGGCAGATACGCAGTATTTT. Amino acids: CASSSRQGQGADTQYF.

The chain carries TRBV5-1 and TRBJ2-6; tentatively, D is TRBD1 (5 bases). The CDR3 is 15 residues long. CDR1 SGHRS and CDR2 YFSETQ come from the germline V gene. Deletions cut 2 bases from V and 3 bases from J, with 9 bases between. This chain's CDR3 is CASSFQGYGANVLTF. The CDR3 bases are TGCGCCAGCAGCTTCCAGGGATATGGGGCCAACGTCCTGACTTTC.

J is TRBJ2-1 and V is TRBV5-4; possible D gene TRBD2, 6 bases. Per germline, CDR1 SGHNT and CDR2 YYREEE (reference sequence). The CDR3 sequence is 16 residues long. Deletions cut 1 base from V and 0 bases from J, with 11 bases between. CDR3 in DNA: TGTGCCAGCAGCTTGAGCGGGCACAGCTCCTACAATGAGCAGTTCTTC. Its translation is CASSLSGHSSYNEQFF. Drawing the rest from reference TRBV5-4 and TRBJ2-1, the complete variable domain is ETGVTQSPTHLIKTRGQQVTLRCSSQSGHNTVSWYQQALGQGPQFIFQYYREEENGRGNFPPRFSGLQFPNYSSELNVNALELDDSALYLCASSLSGHSSYNEQFFGPGTRLTVL.

This clone was seen more than once but under ten times. The rearrangement uses TRBV5-4 and TRBJ2-3, with TRBD1 identical over 8 bases. Losses at the gene ends were 4 bases for V and 2 bases for J; bases not matched to a gene: 9. The CDR3 loop spans 16 amino acids. Germline V gene data show CDR1 as SGHNT and CDR2 as YYREEE (reference sequence). The CDR3 loop is CASSPGDRLATDTQYF. CDR3 bases: TGTGCCAGCAGCCCAGGGGACAGGTTAGCCACAGATACGCAGTATTTT.

This clone was seen just once. The rearrangement uses TRBV4-3 and TRBJ2-1, with no clear D. The ends were cut back, 0 bases at V and 0 bases at J, with 15 bases in the middle. This CDR3 comprises 18 residues. Germline CDR1 LGHNA, CDR2 YSLEER. The CDR3 here is CASSQDPPSLPSYNEQFF. The DNA of the CDR3 is TGCGCCAGCAGCCAAGATCCGCCCTCACTTCCCTCCTACAATGAGCAGTTCTTC.

The rearrangement uses TRBV2 and TRBJ2-5; D is perhaps TRBD1 (5 bases). The CDR3 is made up of 13 amino acids. Deletions cut 9 bases from V and 2 bases from J, with 13 bases between. Germline values: CDR1 SNHLY, CDR2 FYNNEI. This CDR3 is CASSAGKQETQYF. The DNA of the CDR3 is TGTGCCAGTTCCGCAGGGAAACAAGAGACCCAGTACTTC.

The rearrangement joins TRBV9 to TRBJ2-7; 11 nucleotides align to TRBD2. The CDR3 runs 16 residues. Germline CDR1 SGDLS, CDR2 YYNGEE. V lost 7 bases to trimming and J lost 0 bases; unmatched junction nucleotides: 9. CDR3 DNA sequence: TGTGCCAGCCCGCGTAGACTAGCGGGGCGCTCCTACGAGCAGTACGTC. It specifies CASPRRLAGRSYEQYV.